Below, 25 T cell receptor beta chains from the same sample are listed, as sequenced in a study of shared clonotypes between healthy human individuals. Only CD45RO-negative cells positively selected for CCR7 counted as naive CD8 cells, so terminally differentiated effector memory CD45RA+ cells were excluded. Data came from immunoSEQ multiplex PCR; TCRdb stores just in-frame clones and leaves some out. The top ten clones hold roughly 1.2% of a sample with about 2 million clones, approximately 95% of them seen once. What was sequenced was naive CD8+ T cells sorted from blood. These receptors came from a man between 18 and 29 years old in good health.

This rearrangement joins TRBV4-1 to TRBJ1-5; the D gene is possibly TRBD1 (5 bases). The V gene lost 2 bases and the J gene lost 3 bases, with 14 bases spanning the gap. CDR3 size: 16 residues. In germline, CDR1 is MGHRA, CDR2 YSYEKL. This CDR3 is CASSQTRAGTNQPQHF. CDR3 bases: TGCGCCAGCAGCCAAACCCGGGCGGGGACCAATCAGCCCCAGCATTTT.

The chain has TRBV4-1 and TRBJ2-6; perhaps TRBD2 as D (5 bases). This CDR3 region has 16 residues. Germline V gene data show CDR1 as MGHRA and CDR2 as YSYEKL. Trimming stripped 0 bases from V and 2 bases from J, with 8 bases between. The CDR3 nucleotides are TGCGCCAGCAGCCAAGAGGAGGTTACTGGGGCCAACGTCCTGACTTTC. Its translation: CASSQEEVTGANVLTF.

The chain recombines TRBV10-1 with TRBJ2-3; the D is unclear. The CDR3 loop spans 13 amino acids. The germline V gene has CDR1 WNHNN and CDR2 SYGVQD (reference sequence). Trimming cost V 3 bases and J 1 base, with 5 bases left between them. The DNA of the CDR3 is TGCGCCAGCAGTGATCCCGGCACAGATACGCAGTATTTT. Its protein product is CASSDPGTDTQYF.

V usage is TRBV5-8 and J usage is TRBJ2-1; 7 bases line up with TRBD1. Per the germline V gene, CDR1 is SGHTS and CDR2 is YDEGEE. The junction had 5 bases not matched to a gene; V was cut back by 1 base and J by 1 base. CDR3 length: 16 amino acids. DNA of the CDR3: TGTGCCAGCAGCTTGATAGGGGGCCCTTCCTACAATGAGCAGTTCTTC. Protein product: CASSLIGGPSYNEQFF.

A single count supports this clone. The rearrangement uses TRBV29-1 and TRBJ2-1; TRBD2 matches at 9 bases. Per the germline V gene, CDR1 is SQVTM and CDR2 is ANQGSEA. With V trimmed by 1 base and J by 5 bases, 6 bases remained unmatched. The CDR3 loop spans 15 amino acids. CDR3 DNA: TGCAGCGTTGAAGGCGTCGGACTAGCGAACAATGAGCAGTTCTTC. Amino acids: CSVEGVGLANNEQFF.

V and J are TRBV4-3 and TRBJ2-7; D possibly corresponds to TRBD2 (6 bases). V was cut by 0 bases and J by 0 bases, with 18 bases left in between. There are 18 residues in the CDR3. CDR1 and CDR2 from the germline V gene are LGHNA and YSLEER. For the CDR3, the DNA is TGCGCCAGCAGCCAAGATGACCCTTCGGGACTCAACTCCTACGAGCAGTACTTC. Translated, it gives CASSQDDPSGLNSYEQYF.

The chain links TRBV2 to TRBJ2-3; the D call may be TRBD1 or TRBD2 (5 bases each). CDR1 and CDR2 (germline): SNHLY, FYNNEI. The CDR3 sequence is 15 residues long. The germline V and J ends were trimmed by 3 bases and 0 bases, with 10 bases remaining between them. As DNA, the CDR3 is TGTGCCAGCAGTGACGGGACCCCTAGCACAGATACGCAGTATTTT. This codes for CASSDGTPSTDTQYF.

This rearrangement joins TRBV5-4 to TRBJ1-1, with a tentative D call TRBD1 (6 bases). CDR3 size: 13 residues. Germline loops: CDR1 SGHNT, CDR2 YYREEE (reference sequence). With 5 bases removed from V and 6 bases from J, the gap between germline ends came to 14 bases. CDR3: CASSYREGAEAFF. The CDR3 DNA follows: TGTGCCAGCAGTTACAGGGAAGGGGCTGAAGCTTTCTTT.

The chain has TRBV30 and TRBJ2-3, with D perhaps matching TRBD1 (6 bases). The CDR3 length is 12 residues. Trimming took off 2 bases at V and 9 bases at J, with 12 bases between the two ends. Germline assignment: CDR1 GTSNPN and CDR2 SVGIG (reference sequence). DNA for the CDR3: TGTGCCTGGAGTTGGGACACCTTAACGCAGTATTTT. Protein product: CAWSWDTLTQYF.

This clone was seen only once. This sequence joins TRBV4-3 and TRBJ2-1; D unresolved. Germline lookup yields CDR1 LGHNA and CDR2 YSLEER. The CDR3 runs 16 residues. Trimming took off 0 bases at V and 5 bases at J, with 14 bases between the two ends. The DNA of the CDR3 is TGCGCCAGCAGCCAAGATCACTATCCTCGTGACAATGAGCAGTTCTTC. Translated: CASSQDHYPRDNEQFF.

V is TRBV28 and J is TRBJ1-1, with 8 bases aligning to TRBD1. After removal of 8 bases from V and 5 bases from J, the junction contained 16 bases not matched to a gene. This CDR3 has 16 amino acids. The germline CDR1 and CDR2 sequences are MDHEN and SYDVKM. CDR3 region: CASGLKGQGWITEAFF. In DNA form, the CDR3 reads TGTGCCAGCGGATTGAAAGGACAGGGATGGATAACTGAAGCTTTCTTT.

The V and J genes are TRBV7-9 and TRBJ2-1, with D possibly being TRBD2 (6 bases). V was shortened by 1 base and J by 2 bases, with 18 bases between the two germline ends. The CDR3 has 18 residues. CDR1 and CDR2 from the germline V gene are SEHNR and FQNEAQ (reference sequence). CDR3 nucleotide sequence: TGTGCCAGCAGCTTAGTGGGTGGAGGGATAGCCACCTACAATGAGCAGTTCTTC. This translates into CASSLVGGGIATYNEQFF.

The chain recombines TRBV7-9 with TRBJ1-1; 7 bases are shared with TRBD1. This CDR3 spans 15 amino acids. The germline V gene encodes CDR1 SEHNR and CDR2 FQNEAQ (reference sequence). After removal of 2 bases from V and 3 bases from J, the junction contained 6 bases not matched to a gene. The CDR3 protein is CASSLWSGGDTEAFF. The DNA for the CDR3 is TGTGCCAGCAGCTTATGGTCAGGGGGAGACACTGAAGCTTTCTTT.

V gene TRBV6-5 combines with J gene TRBJ1-4, with D tentatively TRBD1 (5 bases). Germline values: CDR1 MNHEY, CDR2 SVGAGI. The V end lost 8 bases, the J end lost 6 bases, and 10 bases lay between the germline ends. CDR3 length equals 12 residues. CDR3 nucleotide sequence: TGTGCCAGCGGCTCGGGGGATGAAAAACTGTTTTTT. It specifies CASGSGDEKLFF.

The genes are TRBV23-1 and TRBJ2-4; 13 positions agree with TRBD2. TRBV23-1 is marked as an open reading frame, function uncertain. CDR3 length: 17 residues. V lost 2 bases to trimming and J lost 4 bases; unmatched junction nucleotides: 5. The CDR3 loop reads CASSQGTSGKRKNIQYF. For the CDR3, the DNA is TGCGCCAGCAGTCAAGGGACTAGCGGGAAGAGGAAAAACATTCAGTACTTC.

The V call is TRBV5-1, the J call TRBJ1-1, with D uncertain. Germline V gene lookup returns CDR1 SGHRS and CDR2 YFSETQ. The CDR3 contains 13 residues. Deletions cut 8 bases from V and 0 bases from J, with 11 bases between. The CDR3: CASRLSLNTEAFF. CDR3 nucleotides: TGCGCCAGTCGCCTATCGTTGAACACTGAAGCTTTCTTT.

J is TRBJ2-1 and V is TRBV6-4, with 15 bases lining up with TRBD2. V gave up 0 bases and J gave up 2 bases; unmatched junction bases: 5. There are 19 residues in the CDR3. Germline V CDR1 and CDR2: MRHNA, SNTAGT. DNA of the CDR3: TGTGCCAGCAGTGACTCGACCGGGACTAGCGGGGGGCCCTACAATGAGCAGTTCTTC. This gives the protein CASSDSTGTSGGPYNEQFF.

This chain joins TRBV27 and TRBJ2-7, with a weak D call TRBD1 (6 bases). The CDR3 sequence is 13 residues long. Germline V lookup: CDR1 MNHEY, CDR2 SMNVEV (reference sequence). Trimming cost V 3 bases and J 7 bases, with 13 bases left between them. The CDR3 DNA reads TGTGCCAGCAGTTTCTCTAGGGGGATAGAGCAGTACTTC. Amino acids: CASSFSRGIEQYF.

V gene TRBV6-5 combines with J gene TRBJ2-3, with D perhaps TRBD2 (6 bases). This CDR3 has 14 amino acids. Trimming stripped 10 bases from V and 2 bases from J, with 16 bases between. The germline V gene has CDR1 MNHEY and CDR2 SVGAGI. The CDR3 is CATTRGAYTDTQYF. CDR3 coding DNA: TGTGCCACGACGCGGGGCGCTTACACAGATACGCAGTATTTT.

The chain couples TRBV6-6 to TRBJ2-7; TRBD1 or TRBD2 may be the D gene (5 bases each). The V gene lost 3 bases and the J gene lost 1 base, with 13 bases spanning the gap. The CDR3 covers 15 residues. Germline V lookup: CDR1 MNHNY, CDR2 SVGAGI (reference sequence). Here the CDR3 reads CASSYRGALSYEQYF. In DNA, the CDR3 is TGTGCCAGCAGTTATCGGGGCGCACTATCCTACGAGCAGTACTTC.

This chain uses TRBV29-1 with TRBJ1-2; tentative D call: TRBD1 (5 bases). The CDR3 spans 13 residues. CDR1 and CDR2 (germline): SQVTM, ANQGSEA. Deletions cut 3 bases from V and 4 bases from J, with 12 bases between. The CDR3 reads CSVDPAGTYGYTF. The CDR3 nucleotides read TGCAGCGTTGACCCCGCGGGGACCTATGGCTACACCTTC.

This sequence joins TRBV11-2 and TRBJ2-7, with D possibly matching TRBD2 (6 bases). CDR1 SGHAT and CDR2 FQNNGV come from the germline V gene. The CDR3 runs 16 residues. V dropped 4 bases and J dropped 3 bases, with 19 bases sitting between them. The CDR3 bases are TGTGCCAGCAGCTCCACAACCGGGACTCAAGGCTACGAGCAGTACTTC. Its translation: CASSSTTGTQGYEQYF.

This clone was detected only once. The V call is TRBV10-3, the J call TRBJ2-7; 8 nucleotides match TRBD2. CDR1 is ENHRY, CDR2 SYGVKD, per germline. The CDR3 is made up of 16 amino acids. The junction had 9 bases not matched to a gene; V was cut back by 0 bases and J by 5 bases. The DNA of the CDR3 is TGTGCCATCAGTGAGTCCCTCGCGGGGGGTAAGGACGAGCAGTACTTC. It codes for CAISESLAGGKDEQYF.

The chain joins TRBV5-4 to TRBJ2-7; perhaps TRBD1 as D (5 bases). The CDR3 runs to 12 residues. CDR1 is SGHNT, CDR2 YYREEE, per germline (reference sequence). The V gene lost 1 base and the J gene lost 5 bases, with 7 bases spanning the gap. The CDR3 is CASSLLGDEQYF. CDR3 bases: TGTGCCAGCAGCTTGCTAGGGGACGAGCAGTACTTC.

The genes are TRBV13 and TRBJ2-7, with D possibly TRBD1 on 7 matching bases. There are 15 residues in the CDR3. In germline, CDR1 is PRHDT, CDR2 FYEKMQ (reference sequence). V lost 9 bases to trimming and J lost 4 bases, with 22 bases between them. CDR3 protein: CASSQEGALYYEQYF. Written as DNA, the CDR3 is TGTGCCAGTTCCCAGGAGGGGGCCCTTTATTACGAGCAGTACTTC.